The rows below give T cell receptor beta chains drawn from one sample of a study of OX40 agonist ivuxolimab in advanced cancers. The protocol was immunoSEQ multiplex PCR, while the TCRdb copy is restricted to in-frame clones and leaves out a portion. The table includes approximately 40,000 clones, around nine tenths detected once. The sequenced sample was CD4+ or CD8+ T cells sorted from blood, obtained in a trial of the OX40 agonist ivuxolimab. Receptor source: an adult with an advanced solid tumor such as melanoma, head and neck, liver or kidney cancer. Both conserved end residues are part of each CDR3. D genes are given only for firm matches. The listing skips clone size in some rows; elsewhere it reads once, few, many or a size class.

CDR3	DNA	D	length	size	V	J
CASSEWGAGEPQHF	TGTGCCAGCAGTGAATGGGGGGCCGGGGAGCCCCAGCATTTT	.	14	once	TRBV2	TRBJ1-5
CASTRDRGSEQYF	TGTGCCAGCACGCGGGACAGGGGTTCCGAGCAGTACTTC	TRBD1	13	.	TRBV2	TRBJ2-7
CASSSRQGAQEKLFF	TGTGCCAGCAGCTCCCGACAGGGGGCTCAAGAAAAACTGTTTTTT	TRBD1	15	.	TRBV7-9	TRBJ1-4
CASSLIRGGEQYF	TGTGCCAGCAGTTTAATAAGGGGAGGCGAGCAGTACTTC	.	13	.	TRBV27	TRBJ2-7
CASSTPAGLAGGPAWADTQYF	TGTGCCAGCAGTACTCCCGCGGGACTAGCGGGAGGGCCTGCCTGGGCAGATACGCAGTATTTT	TRBD2	21	.	TRBV2	TRBJ2-3
CASSFLQVSATNEKLFF	TGTGCCAGCAGTTTCTTACAAGTCTCCGCAACTAATGAAAAACTGTTTTTT	.	17	few	TRBV28	TRBJ1-4
CASSLVVLSPKNNEQFF	TGTGCCAGCAGTTTAGTGGTTTTGAGTCCCAAAAACAATGAGCAGTTCTTC	.	17	.	TRBV28	TRBJ2-1
CASSSGYSNQPQHF	TGTGCCAGCAGTTCGGGGTACAGCAATCAGCCCCAGCATTTT	.	14	.	TRBV28	TRBJ1-5
CASSLAGEGYEQYF	TGTGCCAGTAGTCTAGCGGGAGAGGGTTACGAGCAGTACTTC	TRBD2	14	.	TRBV19	TRBJ2-7
CASQMTGGVGYTF	TGTGCCAGTCAGATGACAGGGGGCGTTGGCTACACCTTC	TRBD1	13	.	TRBV27	TRBJ1-2